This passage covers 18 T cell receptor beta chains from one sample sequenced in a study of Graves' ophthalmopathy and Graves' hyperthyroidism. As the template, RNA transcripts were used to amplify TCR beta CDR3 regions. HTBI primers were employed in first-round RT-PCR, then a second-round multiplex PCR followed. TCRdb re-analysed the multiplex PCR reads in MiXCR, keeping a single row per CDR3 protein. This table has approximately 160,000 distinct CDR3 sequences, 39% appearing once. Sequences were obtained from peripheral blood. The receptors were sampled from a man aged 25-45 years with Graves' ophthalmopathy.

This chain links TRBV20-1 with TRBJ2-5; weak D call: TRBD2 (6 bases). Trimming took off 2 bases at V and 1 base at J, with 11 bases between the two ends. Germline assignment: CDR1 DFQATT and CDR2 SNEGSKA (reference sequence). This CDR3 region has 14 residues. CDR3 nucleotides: TGCAGTGCTAGATGGAGGGATCCCCAAGAGACCCAGTACTTC. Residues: CSARWRDPQETQYF.

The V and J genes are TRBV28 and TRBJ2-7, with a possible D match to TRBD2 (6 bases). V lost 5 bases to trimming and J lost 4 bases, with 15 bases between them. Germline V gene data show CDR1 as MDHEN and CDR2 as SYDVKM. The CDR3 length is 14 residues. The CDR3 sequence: CASSPLADQYEQYF. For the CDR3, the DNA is TGTGCCAGCAGTCCACTAGCAGACCAGTACGAGCAGTACTTC.

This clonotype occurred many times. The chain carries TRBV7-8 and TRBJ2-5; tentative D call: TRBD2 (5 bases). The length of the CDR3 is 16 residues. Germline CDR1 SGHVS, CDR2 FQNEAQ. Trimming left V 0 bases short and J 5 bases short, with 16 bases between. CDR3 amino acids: CASSLARFTGWETQYF. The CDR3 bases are TGTGCCAGCAGCTTAGCGCGGTTTACGGGGTGGGAGACCCAGTACTTC.

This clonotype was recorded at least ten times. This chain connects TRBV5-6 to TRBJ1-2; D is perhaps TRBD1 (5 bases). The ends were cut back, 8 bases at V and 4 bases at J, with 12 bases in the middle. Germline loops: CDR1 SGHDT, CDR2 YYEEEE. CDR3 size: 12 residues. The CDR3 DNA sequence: TGTGCCAGAGGGGCCGGTGGCTATGGCTACACCTTC. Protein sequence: CARGAGGYGYTF.

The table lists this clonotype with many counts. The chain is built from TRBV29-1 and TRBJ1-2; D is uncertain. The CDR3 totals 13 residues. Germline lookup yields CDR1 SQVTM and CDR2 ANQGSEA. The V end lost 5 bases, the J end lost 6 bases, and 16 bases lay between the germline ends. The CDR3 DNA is TGCAGCGTTTTCGAAGGGTCCGACGATGGCTACACCTTC. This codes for CSVFEGSDDGYTF.

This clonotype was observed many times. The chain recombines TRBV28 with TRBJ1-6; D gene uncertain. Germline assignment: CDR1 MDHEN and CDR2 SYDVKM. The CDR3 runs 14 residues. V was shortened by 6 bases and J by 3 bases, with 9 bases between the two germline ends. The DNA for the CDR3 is TGTGCCAGCAGCGCGCCAAGCTATAATTCACCCCTCCACTTT. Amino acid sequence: CASSAPSYNSPLHF.

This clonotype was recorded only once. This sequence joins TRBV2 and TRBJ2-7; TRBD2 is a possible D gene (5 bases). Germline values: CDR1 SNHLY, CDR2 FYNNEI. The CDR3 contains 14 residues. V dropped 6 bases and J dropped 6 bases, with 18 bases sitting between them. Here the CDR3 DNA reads TGTGCCAGCAGGACGGATGCTGCGACTATCGAGCAGTACTTC. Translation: CASRTDAATIEQYF.

CDR3 sequence reads: CASSSTDAQRPQHF. CDR3 sequence (DNA): TGTGCCAGCAGTTCGACGGACGCTCAGAGGCCCCAGCATTTT. V gene TRBV12-3 or TRBV12-4 combines with J gene TRBJ1-5; D is unclear. The CDR3 is 14 residues long. V lost 4 bases, J lost 9 bases, and 16 bases lay in between.

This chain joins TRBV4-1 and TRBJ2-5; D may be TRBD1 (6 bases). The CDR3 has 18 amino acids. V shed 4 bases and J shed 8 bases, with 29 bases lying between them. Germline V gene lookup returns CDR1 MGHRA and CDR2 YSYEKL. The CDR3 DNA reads TGCGCCAGCAGCCCAGCCGCCCAAGGGGGAGAGGGCCGGAAAACCCAGTACTTC. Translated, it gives CASSPAAQGGEGRKTQYF.

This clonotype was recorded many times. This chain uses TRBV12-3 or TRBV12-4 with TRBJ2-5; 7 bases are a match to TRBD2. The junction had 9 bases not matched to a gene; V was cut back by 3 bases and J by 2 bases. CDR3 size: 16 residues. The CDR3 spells CASSFLNPGLQETQYF. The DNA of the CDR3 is TGTGCCAGCAGTTTTCTCAATCCGGGACTACAAGAGACCCAGTACTTC.

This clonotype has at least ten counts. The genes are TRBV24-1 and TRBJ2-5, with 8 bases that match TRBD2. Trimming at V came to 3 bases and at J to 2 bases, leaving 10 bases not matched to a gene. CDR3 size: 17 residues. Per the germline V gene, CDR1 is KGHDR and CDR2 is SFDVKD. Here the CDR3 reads CATSDGGLRGRQETQYF. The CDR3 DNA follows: TGTGCCACCAGTGATGGGGGCTTACGCGGGAGGCAAGAGACCCAGTACTTC.

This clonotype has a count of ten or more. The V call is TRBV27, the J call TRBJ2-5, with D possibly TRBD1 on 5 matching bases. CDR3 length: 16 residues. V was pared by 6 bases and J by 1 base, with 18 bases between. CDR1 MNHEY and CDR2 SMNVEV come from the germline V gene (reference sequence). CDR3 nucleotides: TGTGCCAGCAGCCAAGGGGATAGCTATCGCCAAGAGACCCAGTACTTC. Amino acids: CASSQGDSYRQETQYF.

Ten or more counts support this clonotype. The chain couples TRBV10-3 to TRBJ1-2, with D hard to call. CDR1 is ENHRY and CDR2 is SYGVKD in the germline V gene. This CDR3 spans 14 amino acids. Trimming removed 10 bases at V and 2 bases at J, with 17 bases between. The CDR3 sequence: CATAPRTANYGYTF. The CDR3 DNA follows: TGTGCCACTGCCCCGAGGACCGCGAACTATGGCTACACCTTC.

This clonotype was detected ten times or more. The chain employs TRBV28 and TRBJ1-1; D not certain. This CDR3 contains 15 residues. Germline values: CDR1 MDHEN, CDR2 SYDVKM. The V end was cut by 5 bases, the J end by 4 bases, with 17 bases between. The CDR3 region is CASSLTGGSTTEAFF. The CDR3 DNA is TGTGCCAGCAGTCTCACTGGAGGGAGCACCACTGAAGCTTTCTTT.

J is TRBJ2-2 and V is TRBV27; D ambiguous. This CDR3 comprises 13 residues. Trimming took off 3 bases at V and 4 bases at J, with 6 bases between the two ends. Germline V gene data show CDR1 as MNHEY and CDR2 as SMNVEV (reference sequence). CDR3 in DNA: TGTGCCAGCAGTTTTCTGTTCACCGGGGAGCTGTTTTTT. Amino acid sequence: CASSFLFTGELFF.

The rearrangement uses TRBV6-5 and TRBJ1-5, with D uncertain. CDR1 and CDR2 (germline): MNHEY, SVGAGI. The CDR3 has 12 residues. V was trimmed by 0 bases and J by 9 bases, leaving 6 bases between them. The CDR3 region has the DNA TGTGCCAGCAGTTACTCAGAGGGGCCCCAGCATTTT. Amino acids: CASSYSEGPQHF.

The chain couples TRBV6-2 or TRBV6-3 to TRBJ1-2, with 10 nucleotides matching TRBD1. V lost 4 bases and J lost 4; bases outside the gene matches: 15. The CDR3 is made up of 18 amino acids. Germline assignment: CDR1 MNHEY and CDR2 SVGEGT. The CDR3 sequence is CASSSPRDRGASGYGYTF. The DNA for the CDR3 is TGTGCCAGCAGTTCCCCACGGGACAGGGGTGCCTCTGGCTATGGCTACACCTTC.

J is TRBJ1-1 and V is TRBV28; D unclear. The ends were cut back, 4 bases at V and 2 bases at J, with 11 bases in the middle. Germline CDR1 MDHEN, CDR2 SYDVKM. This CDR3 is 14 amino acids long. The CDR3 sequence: CASSSPPENTEAFF. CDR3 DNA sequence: TGTGCCAGCAGTTCCCCACCAGAAAACACTGAAGCTTTCTTT.